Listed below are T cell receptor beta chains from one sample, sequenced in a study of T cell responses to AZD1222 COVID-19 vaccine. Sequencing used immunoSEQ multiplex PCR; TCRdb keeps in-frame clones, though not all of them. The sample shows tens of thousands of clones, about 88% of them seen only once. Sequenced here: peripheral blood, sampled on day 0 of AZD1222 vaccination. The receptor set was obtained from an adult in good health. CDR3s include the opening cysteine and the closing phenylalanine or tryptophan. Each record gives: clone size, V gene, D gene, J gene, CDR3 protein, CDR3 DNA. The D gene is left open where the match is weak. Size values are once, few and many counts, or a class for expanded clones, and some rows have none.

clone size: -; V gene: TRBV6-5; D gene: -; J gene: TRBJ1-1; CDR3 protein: CASIPSRRGGGAFF; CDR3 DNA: TGTGCCAGCATCCCCTCAAGGAGGGGTGGGGGAGCTTTCTTT
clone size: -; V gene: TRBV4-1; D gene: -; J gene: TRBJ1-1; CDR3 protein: CASSHRSGQNTEAFF; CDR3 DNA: TGCGCCAGCAGCCACCGCTCGGGGCAGAACACTGAAGCTTTCTTT
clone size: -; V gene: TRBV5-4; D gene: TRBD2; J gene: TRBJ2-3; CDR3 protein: CASSTGLGGTDTQYF; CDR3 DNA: TGTGCCAGCAGCACGGGACTAGGTGGCACAGATACGCAGTATTTT
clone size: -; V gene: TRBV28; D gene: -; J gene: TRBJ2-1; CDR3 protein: CASSPQGGYYNEQFF; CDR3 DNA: TGTGCCAGCAGTCCCCAGGGGGGCTATTACAATGAGCAGTTCTTC
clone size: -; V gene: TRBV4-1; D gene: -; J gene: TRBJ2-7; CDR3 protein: CASRDEQYF; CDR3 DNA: TGCGCCAGCCGCGACGAGCAGTACTTC
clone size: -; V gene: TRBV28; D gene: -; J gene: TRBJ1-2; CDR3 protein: CASSLRQNEGYGYTF; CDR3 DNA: TGTGCCAGCAGTTTAAGGCAGAACGAGGGCTATGGCTACACCTTC
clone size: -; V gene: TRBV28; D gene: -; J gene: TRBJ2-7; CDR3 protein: CASSLGPSSYEQYF; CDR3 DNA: TGTGCCAGCAGTTTAGGCCCGAGCTCCTACGAGCAGTACTTC
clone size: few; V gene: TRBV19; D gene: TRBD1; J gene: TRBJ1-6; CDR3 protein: CASREGQGANSPLHF; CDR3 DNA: TGTGCCAGTAGAGAGGGACAGGGGGCGAATTCACCCCTCCACTTT
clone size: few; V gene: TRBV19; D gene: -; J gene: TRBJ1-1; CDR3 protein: CASQTGYGIRDTEAFF; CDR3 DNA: TGTGCCAGTCAAACAGGGTACGGGATTAGAGACACTGAAGCTTTCTTT
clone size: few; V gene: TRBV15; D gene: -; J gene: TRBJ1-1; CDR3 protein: CATSPRGGNTEAFF; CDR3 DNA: TGTGCCACCAGCCCAAGGGGTGGGAACACTGAAGCTTTCTTT
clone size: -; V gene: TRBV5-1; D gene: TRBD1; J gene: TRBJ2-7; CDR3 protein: CASSSRDSDSYEQYF; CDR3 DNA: TGCGCCAGCAGCTCCCGGGACAGTGATTCCTACGAGCAGTACTTC
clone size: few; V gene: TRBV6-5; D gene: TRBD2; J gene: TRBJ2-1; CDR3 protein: CASSGLAGGGDEQFF; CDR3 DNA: TGTGCCAGCAGCGGGCTAGCGGGGGGTGGCGATGAGCAGTTCTTC
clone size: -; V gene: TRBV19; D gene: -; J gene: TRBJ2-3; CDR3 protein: CATRRLTADTQYF; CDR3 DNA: TGTGCCACCAGACGGTTGACGGCAGATACGCAGTATTTT
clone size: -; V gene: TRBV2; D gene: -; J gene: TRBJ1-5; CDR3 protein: CASSGQGLINQPQHF; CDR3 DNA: TGTGCCAGCAGTGGGCAGGGCCTGATAAATCAGCCCCAGCATTTT
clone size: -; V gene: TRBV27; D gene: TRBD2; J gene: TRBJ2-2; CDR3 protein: CASTQLAMNTGELFF; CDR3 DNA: TGTGCCAGCACTCAACTAGCGATGAACACCGGGGAGCTGTTTTTT
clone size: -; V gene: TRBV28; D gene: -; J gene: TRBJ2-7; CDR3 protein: CASSEPGETSSYEQYF; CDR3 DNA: TGTGCCAGCAGCGAGCCGGGGGAAACGAGCTCCTACGAGCAGTACTTC
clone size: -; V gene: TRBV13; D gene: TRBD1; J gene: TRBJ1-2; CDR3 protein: CASSPGTGYGYTF; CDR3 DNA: TGTGCCAGCAGCCCAGGGACAGGGTATGGCTACACCTTC
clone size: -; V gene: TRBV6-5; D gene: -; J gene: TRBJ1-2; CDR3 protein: CASNLDGYTF; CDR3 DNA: TGTGCCAGCAACCTGGATGGCTACACCTTC
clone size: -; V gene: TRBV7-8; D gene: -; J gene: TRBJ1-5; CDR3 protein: CASSLRPGGNQPQHF; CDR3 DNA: TGTGCCAGCAGCTTAAGGCCGGGCGGCAATCAGCCCCAGCATTTT
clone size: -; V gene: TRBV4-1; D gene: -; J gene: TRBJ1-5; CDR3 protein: CASSLIAGSSNQPQHF; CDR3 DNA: TGCGCCAGCAGCCTCATTGCGGGTTCGAGCAATCAGCCCCAGCATTTT
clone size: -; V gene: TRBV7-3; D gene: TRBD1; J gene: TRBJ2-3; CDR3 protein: CASSLTNPGQGGDTQYF; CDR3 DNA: TGTGCCAGCAGCTTAACAAATCCGGGACAGGGGGGCGATACGCAGTATTTT
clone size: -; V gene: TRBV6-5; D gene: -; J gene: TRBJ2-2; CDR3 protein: CASRVGAGELFF; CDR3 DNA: TGTGCCAGCAGGGTCGGGGCCGGGGAGCTGTTTTTT
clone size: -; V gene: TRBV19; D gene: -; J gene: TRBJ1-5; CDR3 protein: CASSMKNSNQPQHF; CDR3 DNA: TGTGCCAGTAGTATGAAGAATAGCAATCAGCCCCAGCATTTT
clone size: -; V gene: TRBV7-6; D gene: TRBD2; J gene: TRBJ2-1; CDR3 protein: CASSLAAGVSYNEQFF; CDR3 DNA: TGTGCCAGCAGCTTAGCCGCGGGAGTTAGCTACAATGAGCAGTTCTTC
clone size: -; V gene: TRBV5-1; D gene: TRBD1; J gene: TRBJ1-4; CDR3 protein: CASSPEPGQSNEKLFF; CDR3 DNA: TGCGCCAGCAGCCCTGAGCCGGGACAGAGTAATGAAAAACTGTTTTTT
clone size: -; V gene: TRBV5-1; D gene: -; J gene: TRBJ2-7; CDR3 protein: CASSFGRNYEQYF; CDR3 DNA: TGCGCCAGCAGCTTTGGACGGAACTACGAGCAGTACTTC
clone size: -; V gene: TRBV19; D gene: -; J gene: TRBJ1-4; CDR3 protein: CASKGMAVNDEKLFF; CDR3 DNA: TGTGCCAGCAAAGGGATGGCGGTGAACGATGAAAAACTGTTTTTT
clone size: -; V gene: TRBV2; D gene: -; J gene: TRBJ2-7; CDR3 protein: CASSVGSSSYEQYF; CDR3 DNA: TGTGCCAGCAGTGTCGGGTCCTCCTCCTACGAGCAGTACTTC
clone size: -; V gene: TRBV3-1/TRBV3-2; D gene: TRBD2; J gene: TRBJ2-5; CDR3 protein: CASSPSWREGETQYF; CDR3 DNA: TGTGCCAGCAGCCCATCCTGGAGGGAGGGAGAGACCCAGTACTTC
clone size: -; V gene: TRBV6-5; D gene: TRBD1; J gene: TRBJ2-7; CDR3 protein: CASSTGTGIYEQYF; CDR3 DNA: TGTGCCAGCAGTACCGGGACAGGGATCTACGAGCAGTACTTC
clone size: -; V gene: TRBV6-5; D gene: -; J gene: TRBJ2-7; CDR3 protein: CASRLGVGISYEQYF; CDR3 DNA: TGTGCCAGCAGGCTTGGGGTAGGGATCTCCTACGAGCAGTACTTC
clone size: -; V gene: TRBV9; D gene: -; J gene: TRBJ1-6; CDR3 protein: CASSAGGGSHNSPLHF; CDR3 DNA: TGTGCCAGCAGCGCCGGGGGCGGGAGTCATAATTCACCCCTCCACTTT
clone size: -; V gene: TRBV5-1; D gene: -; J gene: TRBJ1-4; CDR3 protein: CASSSTANEKLFF; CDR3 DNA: TGCGCCAGCAGCTCGACAGCTAATGAAAAACTGTTTTTT
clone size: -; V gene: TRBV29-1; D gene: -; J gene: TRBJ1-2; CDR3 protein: CSVRPETAGYGYTF; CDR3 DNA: TGCAGCGTTCGGCCCGAGACGGCAGGCTATGGCTACACCTTC
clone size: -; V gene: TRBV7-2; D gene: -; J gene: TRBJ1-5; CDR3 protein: CASSLDLPQPQHF; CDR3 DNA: TGTGCCAGCAGCTTAGACCTGCCTCAGCCCCAGCATTTT
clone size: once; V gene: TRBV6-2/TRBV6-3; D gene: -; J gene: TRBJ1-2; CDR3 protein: CASTPDRQPRLAGYTF; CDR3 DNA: TGTGCCAGCACCCCCGACAGACAGCCTCGGTTAGCAGGCTACACCTTC
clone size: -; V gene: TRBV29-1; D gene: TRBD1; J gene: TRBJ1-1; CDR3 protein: CSVAPDRETEAFF; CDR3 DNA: TGCAGCGTTGCCCCCGACAGGGAGACTGAAGCTTTCTTT
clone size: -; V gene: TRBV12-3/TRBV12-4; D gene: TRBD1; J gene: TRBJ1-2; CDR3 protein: CAGRGQGVEGYTF; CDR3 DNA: TGTGCCGGCAGGGGACAGGGGGTAGAAGGCTACACCTTC
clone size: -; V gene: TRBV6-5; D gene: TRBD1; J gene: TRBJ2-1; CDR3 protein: CASRQGLEQFF; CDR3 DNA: TGTGCCAGCAGACAGGGGCTTGAGCAGTTCTTC
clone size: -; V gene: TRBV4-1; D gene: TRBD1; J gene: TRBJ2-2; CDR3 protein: CASSWTGSDTGELFF; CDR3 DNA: TGCGCCAGCAGCTGGACAGGGAGCGACACCGGGGAGCTGTTTTTT
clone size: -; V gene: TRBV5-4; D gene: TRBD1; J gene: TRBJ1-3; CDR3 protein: CASSWGQSSGNTIYF; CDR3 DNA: TGTGCCAGCAGCTGGGGACAGAGCTCTGGAAACACCATATATTTT
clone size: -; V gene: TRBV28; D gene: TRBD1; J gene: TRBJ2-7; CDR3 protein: CASTGQGSYEQYF; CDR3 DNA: TGTGCCAGCACGGGACAGGGGTCCTACGAGCAGTACTTC
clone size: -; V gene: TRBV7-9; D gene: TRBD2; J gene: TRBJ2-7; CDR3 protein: CATDGLGLAGKLEQYF; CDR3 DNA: TGTGCCACCGATGGTCTGGGACTAGCGGGAAAGTTGGAGCAGTACTTC
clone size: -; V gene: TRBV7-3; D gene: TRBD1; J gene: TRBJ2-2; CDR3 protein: CASSLNRGGELFF; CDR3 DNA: TGTGCCAGCAGCTTAAACAGGGGAGGGGAGCTGTTTTTT
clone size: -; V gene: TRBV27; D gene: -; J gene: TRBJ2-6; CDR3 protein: CASGPTSGANVLTF; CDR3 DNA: TGTGCCAGCGGCCCAACCTCTGGGGCCAACGTCCTGACTTTC
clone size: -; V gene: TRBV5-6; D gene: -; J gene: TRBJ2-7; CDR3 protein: CASSLEPAGTVIVEQYF; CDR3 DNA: TGTGCCAGCAGCTTAGAGCCCGCCGGGACCGTGATAGTGGAGCAGTACTTC
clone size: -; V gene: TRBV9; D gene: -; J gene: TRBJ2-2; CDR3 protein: CASSVEQGMAGELFF; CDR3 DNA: TGTGCCAGCAGCGTAGAACAGGGAATGGCCGGGGAGCTGTTTTTT
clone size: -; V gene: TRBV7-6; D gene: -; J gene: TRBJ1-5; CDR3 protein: CASSLAGARGSNQPQHF; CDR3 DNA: TGTGCCAGCAGCTTAGCCGGCGCCAGGGGAAGCAATCAGCCCCAGCATTTT
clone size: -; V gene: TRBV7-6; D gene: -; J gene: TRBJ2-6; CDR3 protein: CASSFGPTGANVLTF; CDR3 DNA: TGTGCCAGCAGCTTCGGACCCACTGGGGCCAACGTCCTGACTTTC
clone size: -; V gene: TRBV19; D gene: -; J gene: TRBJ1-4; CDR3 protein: CASSVRWNEKLFF; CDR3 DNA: TGTGCCAGTAGTGTACGATGGAATGAAAAACTGTTTTTT
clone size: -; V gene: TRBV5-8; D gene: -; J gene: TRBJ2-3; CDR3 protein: CASSWSNLGRTAKGTDTQYF; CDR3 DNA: TGTGCCAGCAGCTGGAGTAATTTAGGGCGGACAGCAAAAGGCACAGATACGCAGTATTTT
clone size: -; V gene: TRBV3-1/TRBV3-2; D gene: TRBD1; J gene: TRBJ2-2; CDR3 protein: CASSHRPGTDYTGELFF; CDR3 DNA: TGTGCCAGCAGCCACAGGCCCGGGACAGATTACACCGGGGAGCTGTTTTTT
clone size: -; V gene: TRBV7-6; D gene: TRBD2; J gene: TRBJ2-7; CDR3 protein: CASSSSGMESYEQYF; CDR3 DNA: TGTGCCAGCAGCTCTAGCGGGATGGAGTCCTACGAGCAGTACTTC
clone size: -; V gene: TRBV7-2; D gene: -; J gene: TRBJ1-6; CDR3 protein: CASSLAGARSPLHF; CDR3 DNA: TGTGCCAGCAGCTTAGCAGGGGCACGCTCACCCCTCCACTTT
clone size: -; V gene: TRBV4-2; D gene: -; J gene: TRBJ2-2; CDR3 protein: CASSQVGDSTGELFF; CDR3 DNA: TGTGCCAGCAGCCAAGTTGGGGACTCCACCGGGGAGCTGTTTTTT
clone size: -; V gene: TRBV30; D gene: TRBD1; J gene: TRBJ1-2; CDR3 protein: CAWSAGQGYGYTF; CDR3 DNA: TGTGCCTGGAGCGCCGGACAGGGCTATGGCTACACCTTC
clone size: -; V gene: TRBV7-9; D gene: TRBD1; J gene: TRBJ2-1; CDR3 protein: CASSRQGVGEQFF; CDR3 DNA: TGTGCCAGCAGCCGACAGGGGGTGGGGGAGCAGTTCTTC
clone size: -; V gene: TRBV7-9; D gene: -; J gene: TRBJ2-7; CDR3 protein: CASSPGGGGGTYEQYF; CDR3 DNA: TGTGCCAGCAGCCCGGGAGGCGGGGGCGGGACCTACGAGCAGTACTTC
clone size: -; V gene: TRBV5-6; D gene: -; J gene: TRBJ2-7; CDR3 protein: CASSFGGRRALYEQYF; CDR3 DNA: TGTGCCAGCAGCTTTGGGGGTAGGAGGGCCCTCTACGAGCAGTACTTC
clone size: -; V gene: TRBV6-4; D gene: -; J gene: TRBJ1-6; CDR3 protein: CASRDIPEGSYNSPLHF; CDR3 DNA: TGTGCCAGCAGAGACATCCCTGAGGGCTCCTATAATTCACCCCTCCACTTT